The clone carrying this TCR beta chain was seen repeatedly, ten times or more. Its cognate antigen is unknown. This entry belongs to a study of blood T cells in healthy people across ages. Regarding the study as a whole: Estimates based on one million T cells were treated as lower bounds.

The authors ran a second PCR of about 6 to 11 cycles using a sample-barcoded 5' primer and a J-beta primer mix. The template-switch adaptor was a 5' adaptor with 12 random nucleotides. It tagged each cDNA molecule. Each single sample gave us at least 2.5 million CDR3-containing paired-end reads. TCRdb fed the 5' RACE reads into MiXCR, producing one record per CDR3 protein. The repertoire holds 710,000 or so distinct CDR3 sequences, 32% seen once, with 15% to 17% in the top ten. Sample: blood. The TCR was taken from a woman older than 75 in good health.

The CDR3, as DNA: TGTGCCAGCAGCCCCGTGGGCGGGGGGGCGTCAGATACGCAGTATTTT. Translation: CASSPVGGGASDTQYF. The chain carries TRBV7-2 and TRBJ2-3, with TRBD2 identical over 9 bases. J lost 4 bases, V lost 5 bases, and 10 bases had no gene match. Germline assignment: CDR1 SGHTA and CDR2 FQGNSA. The CDR3 spans 16 residues.